These 27 T cell receptor beta chains came from one sample sequenced in a study of T cells in tuberculosis. Clones were sequenced by immunoSEQ multiplex PCR, and TCRdb holds only the in-frame ones, with some missing. The sample records about 33,000 clones, 70% to 90% being singletons. Time point: new active TB diagnosis, blood taken before or within 7 days of starting treatment. Sequenced here: PBMCs, sampled at tuberculosis diagnosis. Receptors originate from an adult with tuberculosis.

The chain carries TRBV7-2 and TRBJ1-2; TRBD1 matches 9 bases. The CDR3 extends over 14 amino acids. CDR1 and CDR2 from the germline V gene are SGHTA and FQGNSA. The V and J ends lost 4 bases and 8 bases, in that order; junction bases with no gene match: 8. CDR3 residues: CASSSAQGAGGYTF. Written as DNA, the CDR3 is TGTGCCAGCAGCTCCGCACAGGGGGCCGGGGGCTACACCTTC.

V is TRBV6-4 and J is TRBJ2-1; D might be TRBD2 (5 bases). Germline loops: CDR1 MRHNA, CDR2 SNTAGT. The CDR3 consists of 13 residues. V was clipped by 2 bases and J by 7 bases, with 9 bases between them. CDR3 DNA: TGTGCCAGCAGTGACAGGACTGAAAATGAGCAGTTCTTC. Translated: CASSDRTENEQFF.

In this sample, this clone turned up once. The CDR3 DNA sequence: TGTGCCAGCAGCGTACGGGAGAACACTGAAGCTTTCTTT. Translating it yields CASSVRENTEAFF. The chain carries TRBV7-6 and TRBJ1-1; D is unresolved. CDR3 length: 13 amino acids. The germline V gene encodes CDR1 SGHVS and CDR2 FNYEAQ. V gave up 5 bases and J gave up 1 base, with 8 bases separating them.

The gene calls are TRBV9 and TRBJ1-6; the match to TRBD1 covers 9 bases. V lost 4 bases to trimming and J lost 10 bases; unmatched junction nucleotides: 9. CDR3 length: 15 residues. Germline V gene lookup returns CDR1 SGDLS and CDR2 YYNGEE. Here the CDR3 reads CASSPATGGRSPLHF. CDR3 bases: TGTGCCAGCAGCCCAGCCACAGGGGGCAGATCACCCCTCCACTTT.

The chain's CDR3 is CASSIGPAVDYEQYF. Here the CDR3 DNA reads TGTGCCAGTAGTATAGGCCCAGCGGTGGACTACGAGCAGTACTTC. The chain is built from TRBV19 and TRBJ2-7, with a weak D call TRBD2 (5 bases). Germline lookup yields CDR1 LNHDA and CDR2 SQIVND (reference sequence). The CDR3 has 15 amino acids. Trimming cost V 1 base and J 3 bases, with 13 bases left between them.

The chain employs TRBV2 and TRBJ1-4, with TRBD1 matching over 7 bases. The CDR3 runs 18 residues. Trimming cost V 5 bases and J 4 bases; bases outside gene matches: 16. CDR1 is SNHLY and CDR2 is FYNNEI in the germline V gene. The DNA of the CDR3 is TGTGCCAGCAGTTCCGACAGGGTTAGACCACGAGGTAATGAAAAACTGTTTTTT. This sequence encodes CASSSDRVRPRGNEKLFF.

The chain carries TRBV27 and TRBJ1-2; TRBD1 aligns across 8 bases. Germline values: CDR1 MNHEY, CDR2 SMNVEV (reference sequence). The CDR3 has 14 amino acids. The J segment lost 4 bases and the V segment lost 5 bases, leaving 6 bases of the junction unmatched. The CDR3 protein is CASSPGTGLYGYTF. CDR3 bases: TGTGCCAGCAGTCCAGGGACAGGCCTCTATGGCTACACCTTC.

The rearrangement links TRBV6-6 to TRBJ2-1, with D tentatively TRBD2 (6 bases). V lost 7 bases to trimming and J lost 8 bases, with 18 bases between them. The V gene's germline CDR1 is MNHNY and CDR2 SVGAGI (reference sequence). The CDR3 loop spans 14 amino acids. The CDR3 sequence is CASTHPGLNDEQFF. Written as DNA, the CDR3 is TGTGCCAGCACCCACCCGGGACTTAACGATGAGCAGTTCTTC.

The rearrangement links TRBV5-4 to TRBJ2-1; possibly TRBD2 for D (5 bases). Germline CDR1 SGHNT, CDR2 YYREEE (reference sequence). The ends were cut back, 4 bases at V and 0 bases at J, with 20 bases in the middle. The length of the CDR3 is 18 residues. CDR3 in DNA: TGTGCCAGCAGCGGATGGTCGACTCCGGGATCCTCCTACAATGAGCAGTTCTTC. Its translation: CASSGWSTPGSSYNEQFF.

The V and J genes are TRBV4-3 and TRBJ1-1; a possible D gene is TRBD1 (5 bases). This CDR3 is 16 amino acids long. V was trimmed by 2 bases and J by 0 bases, leaving 13 bases between them. Germline V gene lookup returns CDR1 LGHNA and CDR2 YSLEER. The CDR3 nucleotides read TGCGCCAGCAGCCAAAGAAAAAGACAGCTGAACACTGAAGCTTTCTTT. Translating it yields CASSQRKRQLNTEAFF.

The rearrangement uses TRBV29-1 and TRBJ2-5; possibly TRBD2 for D (6 bases). The V gene lost 1 base and the J gene lost 7 bases, with 19 bases spanning the gap. Per germline, CDR1 SQVTM and CDR2 ANQGSEA. This CDR3 region has 15 residues. The CDR3 DNA sequence: TGCAGCGTTGAAGTGGGTGGGGGGACCATCGGGACCCAGTACTTC. Protein product: CSVEVGGGTIGTQYF.

The CDR3 nucleotides are TGTGCCACCAGCCCCACGGGGGTACCTGGGGCCAACGTCCTGACTTTC. This codes for CATSPTGVPGANVLTF. This chain joins TRBV15 and TRBJ2-6, with D possibly being TRBD2 (6 bases). Trimming left V 5 bases short and J 2 bases short, with 13 bases between. This CDR3 is built from 16 residues. Per the germline V gene, CDR1 is LNHNV and CDR2 is YYDKDF (reference sequence).

The gene calls are TRBV28 and TRBJ2-7, with TRBD2 as a possible D gene (5 bases). Germline assignment: CDR1 MDHEN and CDR2 SYDVKM. Trimming stripped 6 bases from V and 0 bases from J, with 15 bases between. CDR3 size: 15 residues. The CDR3 region is CASSREGVRSYEQYF. The CDR3 coding sequence is TGTGCCAGCAGCCGAGAGGGAGTTCGCTCCTACGAGCAGTACTTC. The complete variable domain, with remaining parts taken from reference TRBV28 and TRBJ2-7, reads DVKVTQSSRYLVKRTGEKVFLECVQDMDHENMFWYRQDPGLGLRLIYFSYDVKMKEKGDIPEGYSVSREKKERFSLILESASTNQTSMYLCASSREGVRSYEQYFGPGTRLTVT.

The chain joins TRBV5-4 to TRBJ2-5; the D gene is possibly TRBD2 (6 bases). With 2 bases removed from V and 2 bases from J, the gap between germline ends came to 16 bases. Per germline, CDR1 SGHNT and CDR2 YYREEE (reference sequence). This CDR3 has 16 amino acids. CDR3 sequence reads: CASSFLFRDSQETQYF. CDR3 nucleotides: TGTGCCAGCAGCTTCTTATTCCGGGACTCACAAGAGACCCAGTACTTC.

This chain connects TRBV4-1 to TRBJ2-3; 14 bases map to TRBD2. V lost 2 bases to trimming and J lost 2 bases; unmatched junction nucleotides: 9. CDR3 size: 19 residues. The germline V gene encodes CDR1 MGHRA and CDR2 YSYEKL. CDR3 in amino acids: CASSQPRMGLAGVTDTQYF. The CDR3 DNA reads TGCGCCAGCAGCCAACCTAGGATGGGACTAGCGGGGGTCACAGATACGCAGTATTTT.

V and J are TRBV28 and TRBJ1-6, with 9 positions matching TRBD1. V dropped 3 bases and J dropped 6; count of bases not matched to a gene: 3. This CDR3 contains 15 residues. Germline CDR1 reads MDHEN; CDR2 reads SYDVKM. For the CDR3, the DNA is TGTGCCAGCAGTTTCCGGGACAGGGCTAATTCACCCCTCCACTTT. Amino acid sequence: CASSFRDRANSPLHF.

The chain has TRBV5-1 and TRBJ1-2, with 7 bases fitting TRBD1. This CDR3 is 16 amino acids long. In germline, CDR1 is SGHRS, CDR2 YFSETQ. V gave up 4 bases and J gave up 4 bases; unmatched junction bases: 13. The CDR3 sequence: CASSRGQWQDSYGYTF. The CDR3 region has the DNA TGCGCCAGCAGCCGGGGACAGTGGCAGGATAGCTATGGCTACACCTTC. The variable domain in full, with the rest retrieved from reference TRBV5-1 and TRBJ1-2, is KAGVTQTPRYLIKTRGQQVTLSCSPISGHRSVSWYQQTPGQGLQFLFEYFSETQRNKGNFPGRFSGRQFSNSRSEMNVSTLELGDSALYLCASSRGQWQDSYGYTFGSGTRLTVV.

V and J are TRBV28 and TRBJ2-1; 10 bases are shared with TRBD2. Germline CDR1 and CDR2: MDHEN and SYDVKM. The CDR3 has 14 residues. The junction had 5 bases not matched to a gene; V was cut back by 6 bases and J by 6 bases. In DNA, the CDR3 is TGTGCCAGCAGGGCTAGCGGGAGTGGCAATGAGCAGTTCTTC. It is translated as CASRASGSGNEQFF.

The V call is TRBV9, the J call TRBJ1-1; 7 bases match TRBD1. V dropped 2 bases and J dropped 3; count of bases not matched to a gene: 4. The V gene's germline CDR1 is SGDLS and CDR2 YYNGEE. This CDR3 region has 14 residues. For the CDR3, the DNA is TGTGCCAGCAGCGTGGGGACAGTCGACACTGAAGCTTTCTTT. Its translation: CASSVGTVDTEAFF.

The chain carries TRBV10-3 and TRBJ2-5, with 7 positions matching TRBD1. The trim removed 11 bases at V and 4 bases at J, leaving 13 bases unmatched. The CDR3 spans 14 residues. Germline V gene data show CDR1 as ENHRY and CDR2 as SYGVKD. The CDR3 DNA sequence: TGTGCCTCGCGTGACAGGGATCGGGGAGAGACCCAGTACTTC. Amino acids: CASRDRDRGETQYF.

The rearrangement links TRBV2 to TRBJ2-3; perhaps TRBD1 as D (5 bases). The CDR3 extends over 13 amino acids. Germline lookup yields CDR1 SNHLY and CDR2 FYNNEI. Trimming took 4 bases from V and 6 from J, leaving 11 bases between them. The CDR3 loop is CASSVQARDTQYF. The CDR3 nucleotides read TGTGCCAGCAGTGTACAGGCCCGGGATACGCAGTATTTT.

The chain uses TRBV7-9 and TRBJ2-2; a possible D gene is TRBD1 (5 bases). The CDR3 extends over 15 amino acids. Germline loops: CDR1 SEHNR, CDR2 FQNEAQ (reference sequence). The V and J ends lost 4 bases and 5 bases respectively, with 14 bases between them. CDR3 in amino acids: CASSSTGRDTGELFF. CDR3 nucleotide sequence: TGTGCCAGCAGCTCTACAGGAAGGGATACCGGGGAGCTGTTTTTT.

The chain uses TRBV4-3 and TRBJ1-3; no firm D call. The CDR3 has 14 amino acids. Germline V gene lookup returns CDR1 LGHNA and CDR2 YSLEER. Trimming stripped 4 bases from V and 0 bases from J, with 7 bases between. CDR3 amino acids: CASSPSGSGNTIYF. In DNA form, the CDR3 reads TGCGCCAGCAGCCCGTCGGGCTCTGGAAACACCATATATTTT.

V gene TRBV7-9 combines with J gene TRBJ2-3; possibly TRBD1 for D (6 bases). V lost 5 bases, J lost 0 bases, and 18 bases lay in between. From germline, CDR1 is SEHNR and CDR2 FQNEAQ (reference sequence). This CDR3 spans 17 amino acids. The DNA for the CDR3 is TGTGCCAGCAGCCACACAGACAGGAGTCCTAGCACAGATACGCAGTATTTT. It is translated as CASSHTDRSPSTDTQYF.

The chain has TRBV7-2 and TRBJ2-5; D unresolved. CDR1 is SGHTA and CDR2 is FQGNSA in the germline V gene. Deletions cut 2 bases from V and 5 bases from J, with 12 bases between. The CDR3 runs to 14 residues. The DNA of the CDR3 is TGTGCCAGCAGCTTATACCGAGGTAGTGAGACCCAGTACTTC. Its protein is CASSLYRGSETQYF.

This sequence joins TRBV19 and TRBJ2-2, with D perhaps TRBD2 (6 bases). This CDR3 has 15 amino acids. Germline assignment: CDR1 LNHDA and CDR2 SQIVND (reference sequence). V was pared by 7 bases and J by 6 bases, with 18 bases between. For the CDR3, the DNA is TGTGCCAGTAATCAGGGTGCGGGACGCCCCGGGGAGCTGTTTTTT. Protein sequence: CASNQGAGRPGELFF.

The CDR3 DNA reads as TGCGCCAGCAGCCAGACGGACACAAAGTACTTC. It translates to CASSQTDTKYF. This chain joins TRBV4-1 and TRBJ2-4; a weak D match, TRBD1 (5 bases). With 3 bases removed from V and 14 bases from J, the gap between germline ends came to 11 bases. Per the germline V gene, CDR1 is MGHRA and CDR2 is YSYEKL. This CDR3 has 11 amino acids.